This T cell receptor (beta chain) was profiled in a study of blood T cell repertoires in COVID-19. Study context: COVID-19 samples, acute and convalescent, were from the United States, Italy and Spain.

Germline V gene lookup returns CDR1 LNHDA and CDR2 SQIVND (reference sequence). CDR3 length: 14 residues. Between the trimmed V and J ends, which lost 1 base and 4 bases, there was a span of 9 bases. In the original processing: Amplification with reference gene primers provided the estimates of nucleated cell counts. Profiled with immunoSEQ multiplex PCR; TCRdb holds only in-frame clones, not every one. V and J calls and clone size are those listed in that table; D and trimming were worked out from the DNA. The sample holds roughly 290,000 clones, approximately 83% seen once. The sequence was obtained from a woman in her twenties or thirties who had recovered from COVID-19. This chain uses TRBV19 with TRBJ2-3, with D perhaps TRBD1 (6 bases). The sequenced material came from peripheral blood. CDR3 amino acids: CASSIGPGADTQYF. As DNA, the CDR3 is TGTGCCAGTAGTATAGGTCCAGGGGCAGATACGCAGTATTTT.